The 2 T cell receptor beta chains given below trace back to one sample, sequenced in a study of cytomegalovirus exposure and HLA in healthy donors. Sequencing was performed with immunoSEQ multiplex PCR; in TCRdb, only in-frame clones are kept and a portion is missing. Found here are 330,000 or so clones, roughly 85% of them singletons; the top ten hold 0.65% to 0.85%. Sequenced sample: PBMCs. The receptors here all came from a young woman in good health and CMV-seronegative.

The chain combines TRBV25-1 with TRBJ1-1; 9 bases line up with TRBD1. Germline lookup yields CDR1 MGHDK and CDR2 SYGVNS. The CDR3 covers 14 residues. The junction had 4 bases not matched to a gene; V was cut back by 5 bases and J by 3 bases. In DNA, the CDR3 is TGTGCCAGCAGTCTCACAGGGGGCGACACTGAAGCTTTCTTT. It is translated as CASSLTGGDTEAFF.

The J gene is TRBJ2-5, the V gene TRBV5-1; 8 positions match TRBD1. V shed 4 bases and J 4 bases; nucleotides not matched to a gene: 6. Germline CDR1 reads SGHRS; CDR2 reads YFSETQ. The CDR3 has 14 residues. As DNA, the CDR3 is TGCGCCAGCAGCCCAAGACAGGGGAGAGAGACCCAGTACTTC. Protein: CASSPRQGRETQYF.